This TCR beta chain was recorded in a study of cytomegalovirus exposure and HLA in healthy donors. Concerning this clone itself: Its specificity is unknown.

Measured with immunoSEQ multiplex PCR; TCRdb has only the in-frame clones, and not every one. Here the sample spans 100,000 to 120,000 clones, roughly 90% being singletons. V gave up 5 bases and J gave up 2 bases, with 10 bases separating them. The CDR3 runs 13 residues. The germline gives CDR1 SGHTA, CDR2 FQGTGA. Findings of the study overall: Specificity for CMV antigens was confirmed in vitro for three of the CMV-associated chains. Many donors carried some public TCRs, although rarity characterized most TCR sequences. Approximately 160 TCR beta chains were listed as cytomegalovirus-associated.

Sequencing was performed on PBMCs. The chain recombines TRBV7-3 with TRBJ2-7, with D maybe TRBD1 (6 bases). This receptor was obtained from a woman aged 25 to 45 in good health and CMV-seropositive. CDR3 DNA sequence: TGTGCCAGCAGCCCGACAGGAGCCTACGAGCAGTACTTC. It specifies CASSPTGAYEQYF. The whole variable domain, filled in from reference TRBV7-3 and TRBJ2-7, reads GAGVSQTPSNKVTEKGKYVELRCDPISGHTALYWYRQSLGQGPEFLIYFQGTGAADDSGLPNDRFFAVRPEGSVSTLKIQRTERGDSAVYLCASSPTGAYEQYFGPGTRLTVT.